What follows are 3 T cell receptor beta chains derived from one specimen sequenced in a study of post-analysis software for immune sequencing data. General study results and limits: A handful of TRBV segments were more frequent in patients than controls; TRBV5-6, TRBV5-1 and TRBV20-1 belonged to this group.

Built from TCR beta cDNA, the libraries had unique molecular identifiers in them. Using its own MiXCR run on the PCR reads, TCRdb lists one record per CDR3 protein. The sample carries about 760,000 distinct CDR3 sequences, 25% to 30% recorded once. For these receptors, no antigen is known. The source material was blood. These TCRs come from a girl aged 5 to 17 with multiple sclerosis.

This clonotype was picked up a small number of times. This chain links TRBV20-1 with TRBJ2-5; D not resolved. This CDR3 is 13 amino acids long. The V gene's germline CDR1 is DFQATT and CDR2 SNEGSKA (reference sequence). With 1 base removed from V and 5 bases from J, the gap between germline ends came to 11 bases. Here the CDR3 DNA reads TGCAGTGCTAGAGCCCCATCTGTCGAGACCCAGTACTTC. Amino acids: CSARAPSVETQYF.

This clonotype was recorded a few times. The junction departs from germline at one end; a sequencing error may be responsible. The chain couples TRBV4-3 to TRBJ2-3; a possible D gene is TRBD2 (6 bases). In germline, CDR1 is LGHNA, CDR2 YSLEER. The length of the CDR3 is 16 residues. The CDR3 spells CASRQDHRGRTDTQYF. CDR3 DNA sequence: TGCGCCAGCCGCCAAGATCATCGGGGGAGAACAGATACGCAGTATTTT.

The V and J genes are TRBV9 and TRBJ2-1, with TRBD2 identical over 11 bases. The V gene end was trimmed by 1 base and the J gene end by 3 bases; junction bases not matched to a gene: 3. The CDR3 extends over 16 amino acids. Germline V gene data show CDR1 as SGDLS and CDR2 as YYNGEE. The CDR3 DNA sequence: TGTGCCAGCAGCGTATTGCTAGCGGGGGGCTACAATGAGCAGTTCTTC. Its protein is CASSVLLAGGYNEQFF.